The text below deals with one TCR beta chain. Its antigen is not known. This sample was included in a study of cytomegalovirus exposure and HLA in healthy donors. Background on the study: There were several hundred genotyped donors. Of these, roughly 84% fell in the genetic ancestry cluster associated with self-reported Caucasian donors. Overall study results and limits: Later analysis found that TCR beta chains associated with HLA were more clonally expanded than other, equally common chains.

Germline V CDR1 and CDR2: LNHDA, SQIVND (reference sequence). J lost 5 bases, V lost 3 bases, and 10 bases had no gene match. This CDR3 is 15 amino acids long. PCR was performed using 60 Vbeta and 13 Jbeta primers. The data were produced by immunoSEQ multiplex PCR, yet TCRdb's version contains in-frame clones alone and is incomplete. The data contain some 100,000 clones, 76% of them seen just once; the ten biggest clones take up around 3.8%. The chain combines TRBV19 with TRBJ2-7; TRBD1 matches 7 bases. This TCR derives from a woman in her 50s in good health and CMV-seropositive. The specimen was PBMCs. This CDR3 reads CASSIEGTARNEQYF. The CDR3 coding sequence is TGTGCCAGTAGTATTGAAGGGACAGCTCGCAACGAGCAGTACTTC.